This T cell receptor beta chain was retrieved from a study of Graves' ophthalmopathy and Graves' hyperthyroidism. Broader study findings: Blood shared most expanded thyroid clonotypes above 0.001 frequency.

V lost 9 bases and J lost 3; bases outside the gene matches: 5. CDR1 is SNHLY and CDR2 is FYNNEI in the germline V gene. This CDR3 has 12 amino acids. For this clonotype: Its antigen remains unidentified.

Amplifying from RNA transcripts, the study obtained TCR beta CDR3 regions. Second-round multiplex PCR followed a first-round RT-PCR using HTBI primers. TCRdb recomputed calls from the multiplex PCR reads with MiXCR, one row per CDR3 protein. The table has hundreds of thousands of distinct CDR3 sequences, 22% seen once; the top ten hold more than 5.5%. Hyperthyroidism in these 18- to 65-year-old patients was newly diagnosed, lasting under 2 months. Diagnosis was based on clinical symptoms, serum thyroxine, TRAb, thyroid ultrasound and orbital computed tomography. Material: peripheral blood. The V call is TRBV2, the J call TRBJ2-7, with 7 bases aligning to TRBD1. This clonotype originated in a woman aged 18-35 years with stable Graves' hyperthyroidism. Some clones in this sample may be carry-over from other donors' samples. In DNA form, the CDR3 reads TGTGCCAGTGGCTCAGGGGGCTACGAGCAGTACTTC. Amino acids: CASGSGGYEQYF.